These 19 T cell receptor beta chains came from one sample sequenced in a study of cytomegalovirus exposure and HLA in healthy donors. PCR employed 60 Vbeta and 13 Jbeta primers. Produced via immunoSEQ multiplex PCR; TCRdb's table is partial and in-frame only. The profile shows some 120,000 clones, 15% to 19% of them singletons. Sample: PBMCs. The receptors originated from a woman in her late teens or twenties in good health and CMV-seronegative.

The sample holds a few counts of this clone. Different DNA sequences within this sample yield the same CDR3. This chain links TRBV27 with TRBJ2-5; 7 bases map to TRBD2. Germline V CDR1 and CDR2: MNHEY, SMNVEV (reference sequence). CDR3 length: 13 residues. J gave up 4 bases and V 3 bases, and 2 bases lay outside the gene matches. As DNA, the CDR3 is TGTGCCAGCAGTTTCGGCGGGAGAGAGACCCAGTACTTC. Translation gives CASSFGGRETQYF.

V usage is TRBV11-2 and J usage is TRBJ1-1, with no clear D. This CDR3 contains 14 residues. The ends were cut back, 4 bases at V and 1 base at J, with 10 bases in the middle. The germline V gene encodes CDR1 SGHAT and CDR2 FQNNGV. CDR3 coding DNA: TGTGCCAGCAGCTCCGGGAGGCAGAACACTGAAGCTTTCTTT. This translates into CASSSGRQNTEAFF.

This clone showed up just a few times. The chain is built from TRBV4-1 and TRBJ1-2; D gene unclear. CDR1 is MGHRA, CDR2 YSYEKL, per germline. The V end was cut by 0 bases, the J end by 4 bases, with 18 bases between. CDR3 length equals 17 residues. CDR3 in amino acids: CASSQDLVALMVYGYTF. CDR3 sequence (DNA): TGCGCCAGCAGCCAAGATCTGGTGGCCCTGATGGTCTATGGCTACACCTTC.

This chain connects TRBV6-6 to TRBJ1-5; 7 positions match TRBD1. The CDR3 is 16 residues long. J lost 5 bases, V lost 5 bases, and 12 bases had no gene match. From germline, CDR1 is MNHNY and CDR2 SVGAGI (reference sequence). The CDR3 DNA follows: TGTGCCAGCAGTCCCCATCTGGACAGGCTTGATCAGCCCCAGCATTTT. Protein: CASSPHLDRLDQPQHF.

The rearrangement links TRBV19 to TRBJ2-7; D possibly corresponds to TRBD1 (5 bases). In germline, CDR1 is LNHDA, CDR2 SQIVND (reference sequence). Trimming took off 6 bases at V and 5 bases at J, with 17 bases between the two ends. This CDR3 has 14 amino acids. CDR3: CASSPPSSGHEQYF. The CDR3 bases are TGTGCCAGTAGCCCACCCAGCTCAGGGCACGAGCAGTACTTC.

This clone came up a few times. The chain is built from TRBV6-1 and TRBJ1-2; TRBD1 might be the D (6 bases). The CDR3 consists of 13 residues. Germline CDR1 reads MNHNS; CDR2 reads SASEGT. V lost 4 bases and J 2 bases, leaving 8 bases between the germline ends. This CDR3 reads CASSVGQNYGYTF. CDR3 coding DNA: TGTGCCAGCAGTGTCGGACAGAACTATGGCTACACCTTC.

V and J are TRBV7-8 and TRBJ2-5; 11 bases fit TRBD2. There are 16 residues in the CDR3. Trimming took 1 base from V and 5 from J; bases not matched to a gene: 6. Germline V gene lookup returns CDR1 SGHVS and CDR2 FQNEAQ. CDR3 protein: CASSLVVAGGPETQYF. Here the CDR3 DNA reads TGTGCCAGCAGCTTAGTGGTAGCGGGAGGGCCCGAGACCCAGTACTTC. The whole variable domain, remainder taken from reference TRBV7-8 and TRBJ2-5, is GAGVSQSPRYKVAKRGQDVALRCDPISGHVSLFWYQQALGQGPEFLTYFQNEAQLDKSGLPSDRFFAERPEGSVSTLKIQRTQQEDSAVYLCASSLVVAGGPETQYFGPGTRLLVL.

With respect to this clone: Within the sample, other DNA sequences also encode this same CDR3. The V gene is TRBV7-9, the J gene TRBJ1-1, with D possibly TRBD1 on 5 matching bases. Trimming took 4 bases from V and 7 from J, leaving 10 bases between them. The CDR3 is 12 amino acids. CDR1 and CDR2 from the germline V gene are SEHNR and FQNEAQ (reference sequence). CDR3: CASSSLTDEAFF. The CDR3 DNA reads as TGTGCCAGCAGCTCATTGACAGATGAAGCTTTCTTT.

This chain joins TRBV6-5 and TRBJ2-5; D gene unclear. CDR1 is MNHEY and CDR2 is SVGAGI in the germline V gene. This CDR3 contains 12 residues. CDR3 amino acids: CASRGMAETQYF. The CDR3 DNA reads as TGTGCGTCTCGCGGTATGGCGGAGACCCAGTACTTC.

The rearrangement links TRBV29-1 to TRBJ2-3; tentative D call: TRBD2 (6 bases). This CDR3 comprises 12 residues. CDR1 and CDR2 (germline): SQVTM, ANQGSEA. V was pared by 8 bases and J by 1 base, with 10 bases between. The CDR3 spells CSFSGGTDTQYF. For the CDR3, the DNA is TGCAGCTTTAGCGGTGGCACAGATACGCAGTATTTT.

The V and J genes are TRBV2 and TRBJ1-3; 11 bases agree with TRBD1. V was pared by 7 bases and J by 1 base, with 3 bases of the junction left unmatched. Germline CDR1 and CDR2: SNHLY and FYNNEI. The CDR3 contains 15 residues. CDR3 amino acids: CASNRDRGSGNTIYF. The DNA for the CDR3 is TGTGCCAGCAATCGGGACAGGGGGTCTGGAAACACCATATATTTT.

The table lists this clone with a few counts. The rearrangement links TRBV13 to TRBJ1-2, with D tentatively TRBD1 (5 bases). The V end lost 5 bases, the J end lost 8 bases, and 15 bases lay between the germline ends. The CDR3 totals 13 residues. CDR1 is PRHDT, CDR2 FYEKMQ, per germline (reference sequence). The CDR3: CASSGITGEGYTF. In DNA form, the CDR3 reads TGTGCCAGCAGCGGAATCACAGGTGAGGGCTACACCTTC.

As to this clone: Sequence at one end of the junction differs from germline and may be a read error. The chain recombines TRBV29-1 with TRBJ2-3; maybe TRBD2 (5 bases). This CDR3 is built from 15 residues. Germline V gives CDR1 SQVTM, CDR2 ANQGSEA. CDR3: CSVESGSQEGDAQYF. The DNA for the CDR3 is TGCAGCGTTGAGTCGGGATCCCAAGAAGGAGATGCGCAGTATTTT.

This clone was found once. The CDR3 region has the DNA TGTGCCAGCTCACCTCGCGGGGAGGTGAACACTGAAGCTTTCTTT. Its translation is CASSPRGEVNTEAFF. The chain combines TRBV18 with TRBJ1-1; D not certain. V was trimmed by 3 bases and J by 0 bases, leaving 11 bases between them. Looked up from germline, CDR1 is KGHSH and CDR2 is LQKENI. This CDR3 has 15 residues.

This clone was counted only a few times. The gene calls are TRBV7-2 and TRBJ1-2; D is undetermined. V dropped 1 base and J dropped 6 bases, with 21 bases sitting between them. In germline, CDR1 is SGHTA, CDR2 FQGNSA. This CDR3 comprises 17 residues. DNA for the CDR3: TGTGCCAGCAGCTTAGGGCGGCGTATCACTACGCTGGATGGCTACACCTTC. Translation gives CASSLGRRITTLDGYTF.

This clone has only a few counts. The chain employs TRBV5-5 and TRBJ1-2; D might be TRBD1 (5 bases). CDR3 length: 15 residues. Germline CDR1 reads SGHKS; CDR2 reads YYEKEE (reference sequence). Trimming removed 2 bases at V and 3 bases at J, with 14 bases between. CDR3 coding DNA: TGTGCCAGCAGCTTAGCCGGGACTCCCGACTATGGCTACACCTTC. Protein: CASSLAGTPDYGYTF.

This clone was detected only a few times. V usage is TRBV13 and J usage is TRBJ2-5; TRBD2 matches 9 bases. With V trimmed by 4 bases and J by 5 bases, 8 bases remained unmatched. CDR1 is PRHDT, CDR2 FYEKMQ, per germline (reference sequence). The CDR3 runs 15 residues. The CDR3, as DNA: TGTGCCAGCAGCTCCTTGACTAGCGGAAGGGAGACCCAGTACTTC. This encodes CASSSLTSGRETQYF. Full variable domain (remainder filled in from reference TRBV13 and TRBJ2-5): AAGVIQSPRHLIKEKRETATLKCYPIPRHDTVYWYQQGPGQDPQFLISFYEKMQSDKGSIPDRFSAQQFSDYHSELNMSSLELGDSALYFCASSSLTSGRETQYFGPGTRLLVL.

This clone was picked up a small number of times. The V call is TRBV5-4, the J call TRBJ2-3; 14 bases are shared with TRBD2. CDR1 SGHNT and CDR2 YYREEE come from the germline V gene (reference sequence). V dropped 4 bases and J dropped 1; count of bases not matched to a gene: 8. The CDR3 is 18 amino acids. The CDR3 protein is CASSVPGLAGVGTDTQYF. CDR3 DNA: TGTGCCAGCAGCGTGCCGGGACTAGCGGGAGTTGGCACAGATACGCAGTATTTT. The variable domain in full, completed from reference TRBV5-4 and TRBJ2-3, reads ETGVTQSPTHLIKTRGQQVTLRCSSQSGHNTVSWYQQALGQGPQFIFQYYREEENGRGNFPPRFSGLQFPNYSSELNVNALELDDSALYLCASSVPGLAGVGTDTQYFGPGTRLTVL.

V is TRBV5-5 and J is TRBJ2-7; tentative D call: TRBD2 (5 bases). The CDR3 covers 14 residues. V gave up 0 bases and J gave up 2 bases, with 9 bases separating them. In germline, CDR1 is SGHKS, CDR2 YYEKEE (reference sequence). CDR3 loop: CASSLVGRAYEQYF. In DNA form, the CDR3 reads TGTGCCAGCAGCTTGGTAGGGAGAGCCTACGAGCAGTACTTC. The full variable domain, completed using reference TRBV5-5 and TRBJ2-7, is DAGVTQSPTHLIKTRGQQVTLRCSPISGHKSVSWYQQVLGQGPQFIFQYYEKEERGRGNFPDRFSARQFPNYSSELNVNALLLGDSALYLCASSLVGRAYEQYFGPGTRLTVT.